Following are 9 T cell receptor beta chains from one sample sequenced in a study of T cells in narcolepsy. This table comes from immunoSEQ multiplex PCR, and its TCRdb copy is limited to in-frame clones, with some not included. The sample has about 43,000 clones, 88% seen once; the top ten hold roughly 1.2%. The sequencing input was CD45RA- memory CD4+ T cells from PBMCs. These receptors originate from a human donor with narcolepsy.

The chain links TRBV7-2 to TRBJ1-4; D unresolved. Deletions cut 8 bases from V and 8 bases from J, with 21 bases between. Germline assignment: CDR1 SGHTA and CDR2 FQGNSA. This CDR3 is built from 15 residues. The CDR3: CASLATGGPGEKLFF. CDR3 DNA: TGTGCCAGCCTTGCCACGGGCGGGCCTGGCGAAAAACTGTTTTTT.

J is TRBJ2-1 and V is TRBV7-9; 13 positions match TRBD2. Germline V lookup: CDR1 SEHNR, CDR2 FQNEAQ (reference sequence). Losses at the gene ends were 5 bases for V and 9 bases for J; bases not matched to a gene: 10. The CDR3 is 16 residues long. In nucleotides, the CDR3 is TGTGCCAGCAGCCCACGGACTAGCGGGGGCCGGGGTGAGCAGTTCTTC. This sequence encodes CASSPRTSGGRGEQFF.

The chain employs TRBV7-2 and TRBJ2-1; D uncertain. The germline gives CDR1 SGHTA, CDR2 FQGNSA. There are 13 residues in the CDR3. V was cut by 3 bases and J by 6 bases, with 9 bases left in between. CDR3 sequence reads: CASSFGWGNEQFF. CDR3 nucleotides: TGTGCCAGCAGCTTCGGTTGGGGCAATGAGCAGTTCTTC.

The genes are TRBV9 and TRBJ2-3; the D is unclear. CDR1 is SGDLS and CDR2 is YYNGEE in the germline V gene. Trimming shortened V by 0 bases and J by 3 bases, and 5 bases separated the two germline ends. The CDR3 consists of 13 residues. The CDR3 nucleotides are TGTGCCAGCAGCGTAGTAGTAACAGATACGCAGTATTTT. Translation gives CASSVVVTDTQYF.

In its sample, this clone was seen once. V usage is TRBV18 and J usage is TRBJ2-3; tentatively, D is TRBD2 (6 bases). Per germline, CDR1 KGHSH and CDR2 LQKENI. The CDR3 has 13 residues. The V and J ends lost 2 bases and 8 bases respectively, with 11 bases between them. CDR3: CASSPEHGSTQYF. The DNA of the CDR3 is TGTGCCAGCTCACCAGAGCACGGGAGTACGCAGTATTTT.

The gene calls are TRBV4-2 and TRBJ2-1; 8 nucleotides align to TRBD2. V was pared by 4 bases and J by 5 bases, with 13 bases of the junction left unmatched. There are 17 residues in the CDR3. Germline V gives CDR1 LGHNA, CDR2 YNFKEQ. CDR3 in DNA: TGTGCCAGCAGCCTGCCTCCCGGTAGCGGGACTGACAATGAGCAGTTCTTC. It translates to CASSLPPGSGTDNEQFF.

This chain links TRBV30 with TRBJ2-3; 9 nucleotides align to TRBD2. Germline V lookup: CDR1 GTSNPN, CDR2 SVGIG (reference sequence). V lost 6 bases to trimming and J lost 6 bases; unmatched junction nucleotides: 7. The CDR3 contains 13 residues. DNA for the CDR3: TGTGCCTGCCCTCTCGCGGGGGGGGATACGCAGTATTTT. This gives the protein CACPLAGGDTQYF.

The CDR3 sequence: CASSQAGASGRAMFF. The CDR3 DNA reads as TGTGCCAGCAGCCAAGCTGGAGCTAGCGGGAGGGCCATGTTCTTC. This chain joins TRBV4-2 and TRBJ2-1; 12 nucleotides match TRBD2. With 1 base clipped from V and 15 bases from J, the junction kept 10 bases outside the gene matches. The CDR3 is 15 residues long. Germline V gene data show CDR1 as LGHNA and CDR2 as YNFKEQ.

The chain carries TRBV11-2 and TRBJ2-7, with 8 positions matching TRBD1. The ends lost 4 bases at V and 3 bases at J; junction bases unmatched: 14. This CDR3 comprises 17 residues. Germline CDR1 and CDR2: SGHAT and FQNNGV. The CDR3 nucleotides read TGTGCCAGCAGCTCAGCACCCAGGGGGCCAAGGGGCTACGAGCAGTACTTC. It specifies CASSSAPRGPRGYEQYF.